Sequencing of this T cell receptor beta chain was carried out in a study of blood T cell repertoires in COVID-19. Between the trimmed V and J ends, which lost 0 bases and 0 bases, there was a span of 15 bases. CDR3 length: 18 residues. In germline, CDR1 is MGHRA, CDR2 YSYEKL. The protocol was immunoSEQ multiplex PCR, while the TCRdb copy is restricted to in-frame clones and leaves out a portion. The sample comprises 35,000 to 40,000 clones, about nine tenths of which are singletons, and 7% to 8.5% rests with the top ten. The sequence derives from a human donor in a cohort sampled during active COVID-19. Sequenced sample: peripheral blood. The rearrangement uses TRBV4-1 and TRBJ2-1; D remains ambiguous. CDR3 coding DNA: TGCGCCAGCAGCCAAGATCAGGCTAACTTTGGCTCCTACAATGAGCAGTTCTTC. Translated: CASSQDQANFGSYNEQFF.